This T cell receptor beta chain came from a study of T cells in Graves' hyperthyroidism and ophthalmopathy. Study-wide findings and caveats: Using 13 V-J features, a model discriminated ophthalmopathy from stable hyperthyroidism.

This clonotype occurred a few times. Its specificity is unknown. The source of the PBMCs was around 10 ml of fresh peripheral blood. The V gene lost 7 bases and the J gene lost 4 bases, with 8 bases spanning the gap. The CDR3 totals 12 residues. The V gene's germline CDR1 is LNHNV and CDR2 YYDKDF (reference sequence). RNA transcripts were the template for amplifying TCR beta CDR3 regions. First-round RT-PCR targeting the TCR CDR3 was performed with the HTBI primer set. Each CDR3 protein is one row after TCRdb ran MiXCR on the multiplex PCR reads. The repertoire includes around 600,000 distinct CDR3 sequences, roughly 15% of them detected once, and about an eighth sits in the top ten.

The specimen sequenced was blood. The sequence was collected from a woman between 45 and 60 years old with Graves' ophthalmopathy. The chain carries TRBV15 and TRBJ2-1, with a possible D match to TRBD1 (5 bases). For the CDR3, the DNA is TGTGCCACCACAGGGCTGTACAATGAGCAGTTCTTC. Residues: CATTGLYNEQFF.